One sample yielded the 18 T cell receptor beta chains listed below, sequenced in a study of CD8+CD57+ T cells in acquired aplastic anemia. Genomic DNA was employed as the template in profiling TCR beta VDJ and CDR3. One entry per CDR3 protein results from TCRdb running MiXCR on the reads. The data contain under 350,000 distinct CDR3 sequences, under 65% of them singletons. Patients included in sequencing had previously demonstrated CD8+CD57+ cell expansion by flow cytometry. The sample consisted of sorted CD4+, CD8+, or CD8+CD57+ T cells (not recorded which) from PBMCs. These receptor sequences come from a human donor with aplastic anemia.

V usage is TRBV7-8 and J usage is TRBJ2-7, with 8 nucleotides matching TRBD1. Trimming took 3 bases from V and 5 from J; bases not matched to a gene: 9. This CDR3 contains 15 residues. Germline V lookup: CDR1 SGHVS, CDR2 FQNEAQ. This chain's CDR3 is CASSLGQASINEQYF. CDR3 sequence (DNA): TGTGCCAGCAGCTTGGGACAGGCGTCTATTAACGAGCAGTACTTC. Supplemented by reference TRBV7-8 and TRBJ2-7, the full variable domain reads GAGVSQSPRYKVAKRGQDVALRCDPISGHVSLFWYQQALGQGPEFLTYFQNEAQLDKSGLPSDRFFAERPEGSVSTLKIQRTQQEDSAVYLCASSLGQASINEQYFGPGTRLTVT.

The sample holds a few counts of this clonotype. The CDR3: CASRSRGRFTEAFF. The DNA for the CDR3 is TGTGCCAGCAGGTCTAGGGGGCGGTTCACTGAAGCTTTCTTT. The chain couples TRBV7-2 to TRBJ1-1; 7 bases align to TRBD1. V was pared by 6 bases and J by 4 bases, with 8 bases of the junction left unmatched. This CDR3 region has 14 residues. Germline V gives CDR1 SGHTA, CDR2 FQGNSA.

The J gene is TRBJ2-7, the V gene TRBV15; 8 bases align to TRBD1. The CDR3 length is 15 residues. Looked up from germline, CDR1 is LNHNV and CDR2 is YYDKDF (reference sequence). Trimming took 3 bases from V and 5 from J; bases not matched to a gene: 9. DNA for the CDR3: TGTGCCACCAGCAGCTTAGGGGCAGGGGGCCACGAGCAGTACTTC. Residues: CATSSLGAGGHEQYF.

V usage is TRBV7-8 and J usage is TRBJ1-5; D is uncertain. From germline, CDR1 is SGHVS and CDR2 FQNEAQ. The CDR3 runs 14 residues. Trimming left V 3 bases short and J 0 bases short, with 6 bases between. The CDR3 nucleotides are TGTGCCAGCAGCTTTGAATATAGCAATCAGCCCCAGCATTTT. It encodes CASSFEYSNQPQHF.

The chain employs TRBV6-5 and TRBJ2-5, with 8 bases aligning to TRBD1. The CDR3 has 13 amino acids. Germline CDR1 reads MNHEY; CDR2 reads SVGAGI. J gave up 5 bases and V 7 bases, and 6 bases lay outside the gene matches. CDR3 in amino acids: CASTTGGWETQYF. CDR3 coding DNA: TGTGCCAGCACCACAGGGGGATGGGAGACCCAGTACTTC.

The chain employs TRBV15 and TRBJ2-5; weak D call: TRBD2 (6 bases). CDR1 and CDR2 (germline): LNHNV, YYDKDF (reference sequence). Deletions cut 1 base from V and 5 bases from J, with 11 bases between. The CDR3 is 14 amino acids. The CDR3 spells CATSRVGTLETQYF. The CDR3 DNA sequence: TGTGCCACCAGCAGAGTCGGGACTTTGGAGACCCAGTACTTC.

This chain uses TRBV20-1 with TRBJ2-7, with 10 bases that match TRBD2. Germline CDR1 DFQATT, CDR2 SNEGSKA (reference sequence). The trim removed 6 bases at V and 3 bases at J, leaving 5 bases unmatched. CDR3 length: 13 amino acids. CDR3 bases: TGCAGTGCCCGGACTAGCGGAAACTACGAGCAGTACTTC. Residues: CSARTSGNYEQYF.

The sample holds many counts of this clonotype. The CDR3 region is CASSIQGAGNTIYF. The CDR3 region has the DNA TGTGCCAGTAGCATCCAGGGGGCTGGAAACACCATATATTTT. The J gene is TRBJ1-3, the V gene TRBV19, with 7 bases that match TRBD1. Per germline, CDR1 LNHDA and CDR2 SQIVND (reference sequence). The CDR3 is 14 residues long. V gave up 6 bases and J gave up 2 bases; unmatched junction bases: 4.

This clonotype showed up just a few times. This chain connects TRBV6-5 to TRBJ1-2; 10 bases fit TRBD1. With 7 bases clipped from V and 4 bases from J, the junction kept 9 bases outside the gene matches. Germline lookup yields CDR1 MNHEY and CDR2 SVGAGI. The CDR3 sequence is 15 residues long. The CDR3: CASIKTGGSGYGYTF. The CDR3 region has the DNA TGTGCCAGCATTAAGACAGGGGGCAGTGGCTATGGCTACACCTTC.

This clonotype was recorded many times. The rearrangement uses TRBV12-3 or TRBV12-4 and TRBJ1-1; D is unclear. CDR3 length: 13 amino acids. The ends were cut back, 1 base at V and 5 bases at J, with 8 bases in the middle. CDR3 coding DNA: TGTGCCAGCAGTTTAGGCATCCTGACTGAAGCTTTCTTT. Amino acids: CASSLGILTEAFF.

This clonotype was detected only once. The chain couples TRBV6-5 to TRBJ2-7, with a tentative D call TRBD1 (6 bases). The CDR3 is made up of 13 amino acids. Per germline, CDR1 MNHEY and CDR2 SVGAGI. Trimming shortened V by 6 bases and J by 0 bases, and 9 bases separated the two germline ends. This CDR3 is CASRRTVSYEQYF. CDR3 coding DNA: TGTGCCAGCAGACGGACAGTCTCCTACGAGCAGTACTTC.

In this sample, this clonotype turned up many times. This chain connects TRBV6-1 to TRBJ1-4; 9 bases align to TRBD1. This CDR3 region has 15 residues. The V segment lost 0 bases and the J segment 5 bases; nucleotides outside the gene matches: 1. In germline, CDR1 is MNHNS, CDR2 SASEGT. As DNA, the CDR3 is TGTGCCAGCAGTGAAGCAGGGACAGGGAATGAAAAACTGTTTTTT. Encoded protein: CASSEAGTGNEKLFF.

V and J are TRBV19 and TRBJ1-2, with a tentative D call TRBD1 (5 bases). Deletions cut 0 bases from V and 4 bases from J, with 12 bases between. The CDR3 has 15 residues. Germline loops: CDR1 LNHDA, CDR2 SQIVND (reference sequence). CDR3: CASSIDRGVLYGYTF. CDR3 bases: TGTGCCAGTAGTATAGACAGAGGGGTTCTCTATGGCTACACCTTC. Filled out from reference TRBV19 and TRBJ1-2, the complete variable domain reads DGGITQSPKYLFRKEGQNVTLSCEQNLNHDAMYWYRQDPGQGLRLIYYSQIVNDFQKGDIAEGYSVSREKKESFPLTVTSAQKNPTAFYLCASSIDRGVLYGYTFGSGTRLTVV.

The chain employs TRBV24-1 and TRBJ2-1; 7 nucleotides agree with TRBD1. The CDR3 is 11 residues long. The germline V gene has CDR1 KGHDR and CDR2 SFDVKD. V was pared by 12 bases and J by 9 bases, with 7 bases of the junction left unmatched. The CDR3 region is CAAGQVSEQFF. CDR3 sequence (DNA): TGTGCCGCAGGACAGGTTAGTGAGCAGTTCTTC.

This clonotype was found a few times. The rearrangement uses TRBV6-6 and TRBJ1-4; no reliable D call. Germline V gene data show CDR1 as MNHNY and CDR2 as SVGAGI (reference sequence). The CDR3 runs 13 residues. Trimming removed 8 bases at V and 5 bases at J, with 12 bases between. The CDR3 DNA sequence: TGTGCCAGCCAGGCCACTGAGAATGAAAAACTGTTTTTT. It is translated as CASQATENEKLFF.

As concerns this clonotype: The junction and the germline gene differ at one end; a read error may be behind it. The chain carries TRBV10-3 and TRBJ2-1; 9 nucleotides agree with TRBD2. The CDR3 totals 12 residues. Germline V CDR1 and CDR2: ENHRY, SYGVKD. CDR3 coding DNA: TGTGCCATCAGGGCTAGCGGGGATGAGCAGTTATTC. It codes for CAIRASGDEQLF.

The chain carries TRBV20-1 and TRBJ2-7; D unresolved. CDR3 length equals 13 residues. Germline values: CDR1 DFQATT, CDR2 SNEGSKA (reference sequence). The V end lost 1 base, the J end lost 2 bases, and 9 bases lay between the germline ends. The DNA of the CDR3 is TGCAGTGCTAGAGTCCTGGAAGCCTACGAGCAGTACTTC. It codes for CSARVLEAYEQYF.

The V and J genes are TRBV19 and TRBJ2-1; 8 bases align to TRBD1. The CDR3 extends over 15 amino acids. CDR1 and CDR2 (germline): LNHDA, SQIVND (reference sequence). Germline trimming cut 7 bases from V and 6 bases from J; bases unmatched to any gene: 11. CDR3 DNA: TGTGCCAGTATTCCTGACAGGGGAAGAGTCAATGAGCAGTTCTTC. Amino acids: CASIPDRGRVNEQFF.